This TCR beta chain was captured by sequencing in a study of regulatory dendritic cells for organ transplantation. This clone occurred once. Its antigen remains unknown. CFSE-labeled sorted T cells met regulatory or mature dendritic cells for under 6 days. Naive CD45RA+ and memory CD45RO+ CD4+ or CD8+ T cells were FACS-sorted. Method: immunoSEQ multiplex PCR; TCRdb's copy keeps in-frame clones and lacks some. The sample includes about 11,000 clones, over 70% of them seen just once. Whole-study findings and limits: Naive T cells showed high diversity, memory cells less, memory CD8+ least.

Per the germline V gene, CDR1 is SGHTA and CDR2 is FQGNSA. The V and J ends lost 5 bases and 7 bases, in that order; junction bases with no gene match: 8. This CDR3 contains 15 residues. The chain employs TRBV7-2 and TRBJ2-7, with 13 bases identical to TRBD2. The sequencing input was memory CD4+ T cells from blood cultured with regulatory dendritic cells. Subset defined: CD45RO+ memory T cells. The origin of this receptor is a human donor in good health. The CDR3 loop reads CASSRGLAGEGEQYF. The CDR3 DNA reads TGTGCCAGCAGCCGCGGACTAGCGGGGGAAGGGGAGCAGTACTTC.